The rows below give T cell receptor beta chains drawn from one sample of a study of technical replicates of blood from a few donors. Profiling relied on immunoSEQ multiplex PCR, and the TCRdb table lists in-frame clones only, not all of them. In the table there are approximately 45,000 clones, about 96% of which are singletons. The sequencing input was T cells isolated from PBMCs. The origin of the receptors is a human donor in good health. CDR3s include the opening cysteine and the closing phenylalanine or tryptophan. A D gene is named only where the DNA matches it firmly. Not all rows give a size; the values are once, few, many and, for expanded clones, a class.

v_call	clone_size	d_call	j_call	cdr3_nt	cdr3_aa
TRBV5-6	.	.	TRBJ2-1	TGTGCCAGCAGCTTTAGTAATGAGCAGTTCTTC	CASSFSNEQFF
TRBV11-2	.	.	TRBJ1-2	TGTGCCAGCAGCCCCGGGGGGGGGATAGGCTACACCTTC	CASSPGGGIGYTF
TRBV30	.	.	TRBJ1-2	TGTGCCTGGAGTGTTTCTATTACCAACTATGGCTACACCTTC	CAWSVSITNYGYTF
TRBV2	.	.	TRBJ2-3	TGTGCCAGCAGTGAATTCGGTAGCGGCACAGATACGCAGTATTTT	CASSEFGSGTDTQYF
TRBV11-2	.	TRBD2	TRBJ2-7	TGTGCCAGCAGCTTTACTAGCGGGAGCGAGCAGTACTTC	CASSFTSGSEQYF
TRBV6-5	.	.	TRBJ2-7	TGTGCCAGCACACGGGAGCGCGAGCAGTACTTC	CASTREREQYF
TRBV6-6	.	TRBD1	TRBJ1-5	TGTGCCAGCAGCCTCAACAGGGGTAATCAGCCCCAGCATTTT	CASSLNRGNQPQHF
TRBV11-2	.	.	TRBJ1-5	TGTGCCAGCAGCTTAAGCGGGACAACTAATCAGCCCCAGCATTTT	CASSLSGTTNQPQHF
TRBV6-5	.	.	TRBJ1-1	TGTGCCAGCAGTTACTCGAGGGAAGGATACACTGAAGCTTTCTTT	CASSYSREGYTEAFF
TRBV6-1	.	TRBD1	TRBJ1-5	TGTGCCAGCGGGGCGAGGAAGGGGGCAAATCAGCCCCAGCATTTT	CASGARKGANQPQHF
TRBV6-5	.	TRBD2	TRBJ2-7	TGTGCCAGCAGTTACTCCGGGACTAGCGACGAGCAGTACTTC	CASSYSGTSDEQYF
TRBV7-2	once	TRBD1	TRBJ2-2	TGTGCCAGCAGCTTACAGGGGGCGAACACCGGGGAGCTGTTTTTT	CASSLQGANTGELFF
TRBV6-5	.	TRBD1	TRBJ2-5	TGTGCCAGCAGCCAAACAGGGGGCATTGAGACCCAGTACTTC	CASSQTGGIETQYF
TRBV2	.	.	TRBJ2-1	TGTGCCAGCAGCCCATACAATGAGCAGTTCTTC	CASSPYNEQFF
TRBV7-8	.	TRBD2	TRBJ2-5	TGTGCCAGCAGCTCCAGCGGGAGCTACCAAGAGACCCAGTACTTC	CASSSSGSYQETQYF
TRBV7-8	.	.	TRBJ2-7	TGTGCCAGCAGCATTACCTACGAGCAGTACTTC	CASSITYEQYF
TRBV30	.	TRBD2	TRBJ2-1	TGTGCCTGGAGTTATCTAGCGGGAGTTTTAGATGAGCAGTTCTTC	CAWSYLAGVLDEQFF
TRBV27	.	.	TRBJ2-7	TGTGCCAGCAGAGGGGTCTACGAGCAGTACTTC	CASRGVYEQYF
TRBV5-6	.	.	TRBJ1-2	TGTGCCAGCAGCTCTCCGACAGGCCCAGCTAACTATGGCTACACCTTC	CASSSPTGPANYGYTF
TRBV27	.	.	TRBJ1-4	TGTGCCAGCAGTCCCGGTGGGAGTAATGAAAAACTGTTTTTT	CASSPGGSNEKLFF
TRBV9	once	.	TRBJ1-2	TGTGCCAGCAGCGTAGGCGTAGCTAACTATGGCTACACCTTC	CASSVGVANYGYTF
TRBV5-1	.	.	TRBJ2-1	TGCGCCAGCAGCTTCCAGACGGAGAACAATGAGCAGTTCTTC	CASSFQTENNEQFF
TRBV2	.	TRBD1	TRBJ1-2	TGTGCCAGCAATGGACAGGGGGCAGCCTATGGCTACACCTTC	CASNGQGAAYGYTF
TRBV5-1	.	TRBD2	TRBJ2-7	TGCGCCAGCAGCTTGGACGGGACGGGAGGCTACGAGCAGTACTTC	CASSLDGTGGYEQYF
TRBV7-9	.	.	TRBJ1-2	TGTGCCAGCAGCTTGGCGGGAAATGGCTACACCTTC	CASSLAGNGYTF
TRBV13	.	TRBD2	TRBJ2-1	TGTGCCAGCAGCTATAGCGGGAGAGGCGACAATGAGCAGTTCTTC	CASSYSGRGDNEQFF
TRBV7-9	.	TRBD1	TRBJ1-2	TGTGCCAGCAGCCGACCTTCACAGGGGAGCTACGGCTACACCTTC	CASSRPSQGSYGYTF
TRBV27	.	TRBD1	TRBJ1-4	TGTGCCAGCAAGGGACAGGGGGCCCTATCGAATGAAAAACTGTTTTTT	CASKGQGALSNEKLFF
TRBV21-1	.	.	TRBJ2-7	TGTGCCAGCAGCAAGTTAGGTCACACGGGGAACGAGCAGTACTTC	CASSKLGHTGNEQYF
TRBV7-3	.	.	TRBJ1-2	TGTGCCAGCAGTCCTCAGGGGCAGCAGGGCTACACCTTC	CASSPQGQQGYTF
TRBV6-6	.	.	TRBJ1-3	TGTGCCAGCAGTTACCTAACCGGGTCTGGAAACACCATATATTTT	CASSYLTGSGNTIYF
TRBV7-9	.	TRBD1	TRBJ2-4	TGTGCCAGCAGCCCGCGGGACAGGGACAATCTGGCCAAAAACATTCAGTACTTC	CASSPRDRDNLAKNIQYF
TRBV27	.	TRBD1	TRBJ1-2	TGTGCCAGCAGTTTATCGGAGGTGACAGGGGTCCATGGCTACACCTTC	CASSLSEVTGVHGYTF
TRBV15	.	.	TRBJ1-2	TGTGCCACCACTACTGAGGACAGCAAGGTTAACTATGGCTACACCTTC	CATTTEDSKVNYGYTF
TRBV7-8	.	.	TRBJ1-2	TGTGCCAGCAGCTCCCGTTGGGGCGGCTACACCTTC	CASSSRWGGYTF
TRBV2	.	.	TRBJ2-7	TGTGCCAGCAGTGTGCCGGGGTACGAGCAGTACTTC	CASSVPGYEQYF
TRBV5-6	.	.	TRBJ1-2	TGTGCCAGCAGCTTTATCGAGTCCTATGGCTACACCTTC	CASSFIESYGYTF
TRBV30	.	TRBD2	TRBJ2-1	TGTGCCTGGAGTTCCGAGCGGGAGGAATCCTACAATGAGCAGTTCTTC	CAWSSEREESYNEQFF
TRBV5-4	.	TRBD2	TRBJ2-7	TGTGCCAAGGGACTAGCGGACTACGAGCAGTACTTC	CAKGLADYEQYF
TRBV7-8	.	.	TRBJ1-3	TGTGCCAGCAGCATGAGGACAGTCGACTCTGGAAACACCATATATTTT	CASSMRTVDSGNTIYF
TRBV27	.	.	TRBJ2-7	TGTGCCAGCAGCCCCTCCCAGGGTCCAAATCTCTACGAGCAGTACTTC	CASSPSQGPNLYEQYF
TRBV28	.	.	TRBJ1-2	TGTGCCAGCAGTTCGAGCCAGGGAGGTAGGAGCTACACCTTC	CASSSSQGGRSYTF
TRBV30	.	.	TRBJ1-2	TGTGCCTCGAAGACAGGAGCTAACTATGGCTACACCTTC	CASKTGANYGYTF
TRBV2	.	.	TRBJ1-1	TGTGCCAGCACTATACAAGGGGCGAGCACTGAAGCTTTCTTT	CASTIQGASTEAFF
TRBV30	.	.	TRBJ2-2	TGTGCCTGGAGCGAAGAGGGAACCGCCGGGGAGCTGTTTTTT	CAWSEEGTAGELFF
TRBV25-1	.	TRBD2	TRBJ2-3	TGTGCCAGCAGTGAATGGGCTAGCGGAATAAGCACAGATACGCAGTATTTT	CASSEWASGISTDTQYF
TRBV21-1	.	.	TRBJ2-4	TGTGCCAGCAGCACGGACAGGTTAGTAGCCAAAAACATTCAGTACTTC	CASSTDRLVAKNIQYF
TRBV10-3	.	.	TRBJ2-7	TGTGCCATCAGTACCCCCTACGGGGAGCAGTACTTC	CAISTPYGEQYF
TRBV28	.	.	TRBJ2-3	TGTGCCAGCAAGACATTTCGGGATACAGATACGCAGTATTTT	CASKTFRDTDTQYF
TRBV5-1	once	TRBD1	TRBJ1-2	TGCGCCAGCAGCTTGGTCACAGGGGAGACAAGCGGCTACACCTTC	CASSLVTGETSGYTF
TRBV28	.	TRBD1	TRBJ1-1	TGTGCCAGCAGTCCCCTCGACAGGGGACGGAACACTGAAGCTTTCTTT	CASSPLDRGRNTEAFF
TRBV28	.	.	TRBJ2-2	TGTGCCAGCAGTCCAGGACTCGGCAGAGAGGCAGGGGAGCTGTTTTTT	CASSPGLGREAGELFF